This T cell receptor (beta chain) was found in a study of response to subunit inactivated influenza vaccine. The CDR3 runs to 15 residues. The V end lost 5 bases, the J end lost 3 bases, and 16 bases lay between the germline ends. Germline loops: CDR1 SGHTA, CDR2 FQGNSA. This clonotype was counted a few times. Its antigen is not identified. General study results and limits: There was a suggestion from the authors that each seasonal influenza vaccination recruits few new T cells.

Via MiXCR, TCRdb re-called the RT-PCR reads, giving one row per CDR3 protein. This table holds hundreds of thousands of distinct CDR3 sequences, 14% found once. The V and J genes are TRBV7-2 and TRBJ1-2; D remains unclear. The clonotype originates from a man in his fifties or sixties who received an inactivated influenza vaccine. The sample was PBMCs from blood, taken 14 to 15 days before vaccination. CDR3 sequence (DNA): TGTGCCAGCAGCCCGCTAGCCTTGGGAGACTATGGCTACACCTTC. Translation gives CASSPLALGDYGYTF.